This T cell receptor beta chain was sequenced for a study of T cells in Graves' hyperthyroidism and ophthalmopathy (dated by TCRdb to the late 2010s). Describing the broader study: Peripheral blood samples were taken at the time of initial diagnosis, prior to any treatment. A discovery cohort of about a hundred patients, approximately 45 with Graves' ophthalmopathy and approximately 55 with stable Graves' hyperthyroidism, was used to find distinguishing TCR V-J signatures. An independent validation cohort of some 18 hyperthyroidism patients and about 15 patients who later progressed to ophthalmopathy tested prospective prediction of ophthalmopathy. The 95 to 100 discovery patients were randomly split 7:3 into training and test sets. In six Graves' hyperthyroidism patients, the study also compared T-cell repertoires from thyroid tissue with T-cell repertoires from blood. After blood sampling, hyperthyroidism patients were treated with methimazole at a starting dose of 30 mg daily, and ophthalmopathy patients were treated with high-dose intravenous methylprednisolone. The paper describes TCR Vbeta CDR3 sequencing of 135 peripheral blood samples, made up of under 50 ophthalmopathy patients, 70 to 80 hyperthyroidism patients and 17 progressor patients. On the study overall, not on this receptor specifically: No statistical method was used to fix the sample size in advance, and group allocation was not hidden from the investigators. Most expanded thyroid clonotypes (frequency above 0.001) were also detected in blood, suggesting blood repertoires may reflect thyroid immune responses. In validation, the model predicted progression to ophthalmopathy with over 65% sensitivity and less than 75% specificity, a median of roughly seven months before onset. In cross-validation, a model built on a 13 V-J signature told ophthalmopathy apart from stable hyperthyroidism with approximately 90% sensitivity and roughly 82% specificity, and in testing the same model reached 80%/75%.

This clonotype was detected ten times or more. The clone's antigen remains unknown. No per-base quality is available; no much larger clone lies one base away. For this chain, trimming is 3 bases at the V end and 6 bases at the J end, and the number of junction bases without a gene match is 7. Spanning cysteine to phenylalanine, the CDR3 consists of 15 amino acids. Only the CDR3 DNA is retained, 45 bases long and in frame from the first base. CDR1 and CDR2 were assigned from the germline V gene as SGHTA and FQGNSA. The TCR beta CDR3 regions were amplified from the RNA transcripts. The first round of RT-PCR for the TCR CDR3 was performed with the HTBI primer set and the Qiagen OneStep RT-PCR kit. Libraries were constructed in a second round of multiplex PCR, after which size selection and purification were carried out. The libraries were sequenced on an Illumina HiSeq2000 using paired-end 100 bp reads. In the authors' own workflow: SOAPnuke was used to process the raw data, with reads discarded if the reads contained adapters or uncalled bases, had a mean Phred below 15, or lacked an exact constant-primer or identifier match. High-quality paired reads were merged using COPE v1.2.5, and each unique nucleotide sequence was defined as a clonotype. Clonotypes were aligned to IMGT TRBV, TRBD and TRBJ reference segments using MiTCR v1.1. Analysis was restricted to V-J combinations with a frequency above 0.0001, which covered roughly 99% of repertoires. The TCS score was defined as F50 (clonal expansion) divided by E x V (chaos), with BLOSUM62-based TCRdist calculated between CDR3 peptides within each V-J. Welch's t-statistics and random forest reduced around 520 V-J features to 10 to 15, which were used in a naive Bayes classifier (R e1071). Thyroid-blood repertoire similarity was quantified with the Morisita-Horn index. The public reads were reanalyzed by TCRdb: fastp trimming at Q25, MiXCR alignment, in-frame beta chains only. Here each entry gathers all rows of one CDR3 protein and keeps the most common genes and DNA. TCRdb's processing, not the study's, gives the V and J calls here. The sample table shows 600,000 to 700,000 distinct CDR3 sequences, and around 15% are seen once. The top ten constitute 4.3% of the sample.

Ophthalmopathy patients had moderately to severely active disease, with a Clinical Activity Score of 3 or more, a NOSPECS grade of 4 or more, and a disease duration of less than 3 months. Any patient with an uncontrolled infection, another autoimmune disease, pregnancy or lactation was excluded. Diagnoses were based on clinical symptoms, serum thyroxine and TRAb, thyroid ultrasound and orbital computed tomography. PBMCs were isolated from approximately 10 ml of fresh peripheral blood by Ficoll-Paque density gradient centrifugation. Total RNA was extracted with Trizol reagent, and quality was checked on an Agilent 2100 Bioanalyzer.

This TCR came from a woman aged 40 to 50 with Graves' ophthalmopathy. Sequencing was done on a sample of blood. In this chain, TRBV7-2 is recombined with TRBJ1-5; TRBD1 matches 8 bases in the middle. The bases read TGTGCCAGCAGCTTGCTGGGACAGGTCGGTCAGCCCCAGCATTTT. Translated, this gives CASSLLGQVGQPQHF.